Listed below are T cell receptor beta chains from one sample, sequenced in a study of blood T cell repertoires in COVID-19. Clones were sequenced by immunoSEQ multiplex PCR, and TCRdb holds only the in-frame ones, with some missing. Of 55,000 to 75,000 clones in the sample, around 87% were seen once. Sample: peripheral blood. The receptors were sampled from a human donor with active COVID-19. The donor label of this sample is uncertain. Each CDR3 is given with its conserved first and last residue. The D gene is left open where the match is weak. Size tells how often a clone was seen (once, few, many) or the class of an expanded clone, and some rows leave it out.

abundance	len	v_gene	d_gene	j_gene	CDR3nt	CDR3aa
-	16	TRBV19	TRBD2	TRBJ2-2	TGTGCCAGTAGGAGCGGGAGGGCCCTTGTCACCGGGGAGCTGTTTTTT	CASRSGRALVTGELFF
once	14	TRBV2	TRBD1	TRBJ1-2	TGTGCCAGCAGATTGGAACAGGGGGCGGGTGGCTACACCTTC	CASRLEQGAGGYTF
-	18	TRBV18	-	TRBJ1-2	TGTGCCAGCTCACCTCTAGGGAGCGGGGGCACGAGCGGCTATGGCTACACCTTC	CASSPLGSGGTSGYGYTF
-	12	TRBV7-9	-	TRBJ2-7	TGTGCCAGCAGCGCCGGGGGCTACGAGCAGTACTTC	CASSAGGYEQYF
-	15	TRBV4-2	-	TRBJ2-3	TGTGCCAGCAGCCAAGCGGAGGGCCCCACAGATACGCAGTATTTT	CASSQAEGPTDTQYF
-	15	TRBV19	TRBD1	TRBJ2-4	TGTGCCAGTAGTACAGGGACAGGAGCCAAAAACATTCAGTACTTC	CASSTGTGAKNIQYF
-	16	TRBV15	TRBD1	TRBJ1-5	TGTGCCACCAGCAGACGTGACAGGGGCTACAATCAGCCCCAGCATTTT	CATSRRDRGYNQPQHF
-	14	TRBV12-5	TRBD1	TRBJ1-1	TGTGCTAGTGTCACGGACAGGGGAGACACTGAAGCTTTCTTT	CASVTDRGDTEAFF
-	17	TRBV7-6	TRBD1	TRBJ2-2	TGTGCCAGCAGCTTACGGCCGGGACAGTCGGGCACCGGGGAGCTGTTTTTT	CASSLRPGQSGTGELFF
-	15	TRBV19	-	TRBJ1-2	TGTGCCAGTAGTATAGGCAGGGAGGATATGAGTGGCTACACCTTC	CASSIGREDMSGYTF
-	14	TRBV5-1	-	TRBJ2-2	TGCGCCAGCAGCTTACAGGGTAGCACCGGGGAGCTGTTTTTT	CASSLQGSTGELFF
-	16	TRBV4-3	-	TRBJ1-6	TGCGCCAGCAGCCAAGATGCGGCGGGGGTGGAATCACCCCTCCACTTT	CASSQDAAGVESPLHF
-	19	TRBV4-1	TRBD1	TRBJ2-7	TGCGCCAGCAGCCATATCATACCGAAATCAGGGACAGAGTCCTACGAGCAGTACTTC	CASSHIIPKSGTESYEQYF
-	12	TRBV5-1	TRBD1	TRBJ2-1	TGCGCCAGCAGCGGGGACAGGGATGAGCAGTTCTTC	CASSGDRDEQFF
-	12	TRBV15	-	TRBJ2-1	TGTGCCACCGCTAGCAGCAGGCATGAGCAGTTCTTC	CATASSRHEQFF
-	16	TRBV7-9	TRBD1	TRBJ2-3	TGTGCCAGCAGCTTAGAGGGGACAGGGGGCGCAGATACGCAGTATTTT	CASSLEGTGGADTQYF